A single sample gave rise to the 27 T cell receptor beta chains below, sequenced in a study of technical replicates of blood from several donors. Clones were read by immunoSEQ multiplex PCR, and TCRdb kept only the in-frame ones, dropping some. The sample has tens of thousands of clones, more than 75% seen once. Sequencing was performed on PBMCs. These receptors were taken from a human donor in good health. Some clones in this sample may be carry-over from other donors' samples.

The rearrangement uses TRBV7-8 and TRBJ1-5; 8 bases align to TRBD1. V was pared by 6 bases and J by 2 bases, with 3 bases of the junction left unmatched. Germline V gives CDR1 SGHVS, CDR2 FQNEAQ. CDR3 length: 14 amino acids. The CDR3 DNA reads TGTGCCAGCAGAACGGGACAGGGCAATCAGCCCCAGCATTTT. This sequence encodes CASRTGQGNQPQHF. Variable domain in full (rest from reference TRBV7-8 and TRBJ1-5): GAGVSQSPRYKVAKRGQDVALRCDPISGHVSLFWYQQALGQGPEFLTYFQNEAQLDKSGLPSDRFFAERPEGSVSTLKIQRTQQEDSAVYLCASRTGQGNQPQHFGDGTRLSIL.

Only one count was recorded for this clone. The chain is built from TRBV5-6 and TRBJ2-3; 9 bases align to TRBD2. The CDR3 runs to 15 residues. Germline V lookup: CDR1 SGHDT, CDR2 YYEEEE. The V segment lost 4 bases and the J segment 2 bases; nucleotides outside the gene matches: 5. The chain's CDR3 is CASSPSGRNTDTQYF. CDR3 nucleotides: TGTGCCAGCAGCCCGAGCGGGAGGAACACAGATACGCAGTATTTT.

CDR3 bases: TGTGCCAGCAGCCCCTATGAGGTGCAGTACTTC. Translated, it gives CASSPYEVQYF. J is TRBJ2-7 and V is TRBV7-2; D call uncertain. V shed 5 bases and J shed 9 bases, with 11 bases lying between them. From germline, CDR1 is SGHTA and CDR2 FQGNSA. The CDR3 has 11 residues.

The chain carries TRBV7-9 and TRBJ2-7; 12 nucleotides align to TRBD2. Trimming at V came to 4 bases and at J to 4 bases, leaving 8 bases not matched to a gene. This CDR3 is built from 16 residues. Germline CDR1 is SEHNR and CDR2 is FQNEAQ (reference sequence). The CDR3 nucleotides are TGTGCCAGCAGCTACCTTGAGACTAGCGGGAGTTACGAGCAGTACTTC. Translated: CASSYLETSGSYEQYF.

This clone was seen once. The V call is TRBV13, the J call TRBJ1-6, with D tentatively TRBD1 (5 bases). The CDR3 contains 14 residues. The germline V and J ends were trimmed by 1 base and 9 bases, with 10 bases remaining between them. The V gene's germline CDR1 is PRHDT and CDR2 FYEKMQ (reference sequence). The CDR3 reads CASSLVSQGSPLHF. CDR3 coding DNA: TGTGCCAGCAGCTTAGTGTCCCAGGGTTCACCCCTCCACTTT.

This clone showed up just once. The chain employs TRBV9 and TRBJ2-5; 10 bases fit TRBD2. The CDR3 is made up of 17 amino acids. Germline V lookup: CDR1 SGDLS, CDR2 YYNGEE. V was clipped by 4 bases and J by 5 bases; unmatched bases: 14. The CDR3 reads CASSPWTSGRGGETQYF. In nucleotides, the CDR3 is TGTGCCAGCAGCCCATGGACTAGCGGCAGAGGGGGCGAGACCCAGTACTTC.

V gene TRBV11-2 combines with J gene TRBJ1-2; TRBD1 might be the D (5 bases). V lost 1 base to trimming and J lost 4 bases, with 7 bases between them. Germline-derived CDR1 and CDR2 are SGHAT and FQNNGV. CDR3 size: 13 residues. CDR3 in amino acids: CASSLGGGYGYTF. DNA for the CDR3: TGTGCCAGCAGCTTAGGGGGGGGCTATGGCTACACCTTC.

The CDR3 reads CASGTWGNRGDEQYF. DNA of the CDR3: TGTGCCAGCGGGACCTGGGGGAACAGGGGCGACGAGCAGTACTTC. The V call is TRBV6-5, the J call TRBJ2-7; the match to TRBD1 covers 7 bases. CDR3 length: 15 residues. V lost 8 bases to trimming and J lost 5 bases; unmatched junction nucleotides: 15. CDR1 and CDR2 (germline): MNHEY, SVGAGI.

The chain has TRBV19 and TRBJ2-6, with TRBD2 identical over 9 bases. The CDR3 consists of 17 residues. CDR1 LNHDA and CDR2 SQIVND come from the germline V gene (reference sequence). Trimming at V came to 2 bases and at J to 2 bases, leaving 4 bases not matched to a gene. CDR3 DNA sequence: TGTGCCAGTAGTATACTAGCGGGAAGTGCTGGGGCCAACGTCCTGACTTTC. The encoded protein is CASSILAGSAGANVLTF.

The rearrangement uses TRBV7-3 and TRBJ2-1; the D gene is possibly TRBD2 (6 bases). There are 14 residues in the CDR3. Germline CDR1 SGHTA, CDR2 FQGTGA. Trimming pared 5 bases from V and 9 bases from J, leaving 17 bases between. CDR3 sequence reads: CASSPSSALAEQFF. In nucleotides, the CDR3 is TGTGCCAGCAGCCCATCTAGCGCGCTGGCTGAGCAGTTCTTC.

The CDR3 region is CASSLRGDNEQFF. CDR3 in DNA: TGTGCCAGCAGCTTGAGAGGAGACAATGAGCAGTTCTTC. The gene calls are TRBV11-1 and TRBJ2-1; D uncertain. The CDR3 covers 13 residues. V lost 3 bases, J lost 5 bases, and 8 bases lay in between. CDR1 SGHAT and CDR2 FQDESV come from the germline V gene (reference sequence).

This sequence joins TRBV19 and TRBJ2-3, with D possibly matching TRBD2 (6 bases). Germline values: CDR1 LNHDA, CDR2 SQIVND (reference sequence). The CDR3 loop spans 15 amino acids. Trimming shortened V by 5 bases and J by 0 bases, and 12 bases separated the two germline ends. The CDR3 DNA reads TGTGCCAGTAGTGGGGGGACCCCTAGCACAGATACGCAGTATTTT. As protein: CASSGGTPSTDTQYF.

This chain links TRBV5-8 with TRBJ2-5; weak D call: TRBD1 (6 bases). V gave up 2 bases and J gave up 3 bases, with 8 bases separating them. In germline, CDR1 is SGHTS, CDR2 YDEGEE. CDR3 length equals 13 residues. The CDR3 DNA is TGTGCCAGCAGCTTAACAGGGAAAGAGACCCAGTACTTC. Its protein is CASSLTGKETQYF.

The chain carries TRBV30 and TRBJ2-7; tentatively, D is TRBD1 (6 bases). CDR1 and CDR2 from the germline V gene are GTSNPN and SVGIG (reference sequence). The length of the CDR3 is 13 residues. The V and J ends lost 2 bases and 1 base respectively, with 9 bases between them. The CDR3 here is CAWSKGVSYEQYF. In DNA form, the CDR3 reads TGTGCCTGGAGTAAGGGGGTTTCCTACGAGCAGTACTTC.

The rearrangement joins TRBV9 to TRBJ2-7; D is possibly TRBD2 (6 bases). CDR1 and CDR2 from the germline V gene are SGDLS and YYNGEE. V was trimmed by 0 bases and J by 3 bases, leaving 13 bases between them. CDR3 length equals 15 residues. The CDR3 here is CASSVDPDYNYEQYF. The CDR3, as DNA: TGTGCCAGCAGCGTAGATCCGGACTACAACTACGAGCAGTACTTC.

This chain uses TRBV30 with TRBJ2-7; D possibly corresponds to TRBD2 (6 bases). The CDR3 is made up of 15 amino acids. The germline gives CDR1 GTSNPN, CDR2 SVGIG (reference sequence). V lost 3 bases to trimming and J lost 1 base, with 16 bases between them. The CDR3 sequence: CAWSREKEGSYEQYF. Here the CDR3 DNA reads TGTGCCTGGAGCCGGGAAAAGGAGGGGTCCTACGAGCAGTACTTC.

The chain is built from TRBV7-6 and TRBJ2-5; 8 bases are a match to TRBD2. The germline V gene encodes CDR1 SGHVS and CDR2 FNYEAQ. The CDR3 is 13 amino acids. V shed 6 bases, J shed 3 bases, and the junction held 3 bases outside the gene matches. Here the CDR3 DNA reads TGTGCCAGCAGAAAGGGACTAGAAGAGACCCAGTACTTC. Encoded protein: CASRKGLEETQYF.

This chain links TRBV9 with TRBJ1-2, with a possible D match to TRBD1 (6 bases). The CDR3 spans 13 residues. The V end was cut by 4 bases, the J end by 6 bases, with 13 bases between. Per the germline V gene, CDR1 is SGDLS and CDR2 is YYNGEE. This CDR3 is CASSPGVTDGYTF. CDR3 nucleotide sequence: TGTGCCAGCAGCCCAGGGGTCACCGATGGCTACACCTTC.

Notes on this clone: The germline gene is not matched at one end of the junction; a read error may be the cause. The V and J genes are TRBV7-9 and TRBJ2-3; the match to TRBD2 covers 9 bases. The length of the CDR3 is 12 residues. The germline V gene has CDR1 SEHNR and CDR2 FQNEAQ (reference sequence). CDR3 amino acids: CASSPNIGTSSF. The CDR3, as DNA: TGTGCCAGCAGCCCAAACATAGGGACTAGCAGTTTT.

This clone has a single count. This chain connects TRBV29-1 to TRBJ2-1, with D possibly TRBD1 on 5 matching bases. This CDR3 is 15 amino acids long. Germline V lookup: CDR1 SQVTM, CDR2 ANQGSEA. Trimming removed 5 bases at V and 4 bases at J, with 18 bases between. CDR3 amino acids: CSVPPGQGKYNEQFF. The CDR3 DNA reads TGCAGCGTTCCTCCCGGGCAGGGCAAGTACAATGAGCAGTTCTTC.

J is TRBJ1-3 and V is TRBV19; D remains ambiguous. CDR3 size: 15 residues. The V end lost 6 bases, the J end lost 5 bases, and 17 bases lay between the germline ends. Germline loops: CDR1 LNHDA, CDR2 SQIVND (reference sequence). CDR3 nucleotide sequence: TGTGCCAGTAGGGCGAGGATGGAGTTTCGAAACACCATATATTTT. Protein product: CASRARMEFRNTIYF.

The CDR3 DNA follows: TGTGCCAGCTCACAACAGGGAGATACGCAGTATTTT. Translation: CASSQQGDTQYF. V usage is TRBV18 and J usage is TRBJ2-3, with a tentative D call TRBD1 (6 bases). With 4 bases removed from V and 5 bases from J, the gap between germline ends came to 7 bases. The CDR3 consists of 12 residues. Germline CDR1 reads KGHSH; CDR2 reads LQKENI.

This clone was found once. The chain carries TRBV5-4 and TRBJ2-3; 8 bases match TRBD2. Unmatched junction bases numbered 9, after V lost 4 bases and J lost 5 bases. Germline V CDR1 and CDR2: SGHNT, YYREEE (reference sequence). CDR3 length equals 15 residues. This chain's CDR3 is CASSPNRGGGDTQYF. The CDR3 DNA reads TGTGCCAGCAGCCCAAACCGGGGGGGAGGAGATACGCAGTATTTT.

The rearrangement uses TRBV5-4 and TRBJ2-1, with D possibly matching TRBD2 (6 bases). The CDR3 has 13 residues. Germline V CDR1 and CDR2: SGHNT, YYREEE (reference sequence). Trimming cost V 4 bases and J 4 bases, with 9 bases left between them. As DNA, the CDR3 is TGTGCCAGCAGCACGACTAGTTACAATGAGCAGTTCTTC. Translated: CASSTTSYNEQFF.

This clone showed up just a few times. J is TRBJ2-7 and V is TRBV6-1, with TRBD2 identical over 12 bases. V lost 6 bases and J lost 5; bases outside the gene matches: 8. The length of the CDR3 is 15 residues. Germline V lookup: CDR1 MNHNS, CDR2 SASEGT. The CDR3 DNA reads as TGTGCCAGCAGCTCGACTAGCGGGAGTGTCGACGAGCAGTACTTC. This translates into CASSSTSGSVDEQYF.

The chain carries TRBV18 and TRBJ2-7; 8 nucleotides match TRBD2. In germline, CDR1 is KGHSH, CDR2 LQKENI. V shed 4 bases, J shed 2 bases, and the junction held 13 bases outside the gene matches. This CDR3 is built from 17 residues. The CDR3 protein is CASSRSSSGGLAYEQYF. CDR3 nucleotide sequence: TGTGCCAGCTCACGAAGCAGCAGCGGGGGCCTTGCCTACGAGCAGTACTTC.

This chain connects TRBV5-1 to TRBJ1-2; no reliable D call. Trimming cost V 4 bases and J 4 bases, with 20 bases left between them. The CDR3 covers 16 residues. Germline CDR1 and CDR2: SGHRS and YFSETQ. CDR3 in DNA: TGCGCCAGCAGCCCTTCCTCGACGACATATGCCTATGGCTACACCTTC. It is translated as CASSPSSTTYAYGYTF.